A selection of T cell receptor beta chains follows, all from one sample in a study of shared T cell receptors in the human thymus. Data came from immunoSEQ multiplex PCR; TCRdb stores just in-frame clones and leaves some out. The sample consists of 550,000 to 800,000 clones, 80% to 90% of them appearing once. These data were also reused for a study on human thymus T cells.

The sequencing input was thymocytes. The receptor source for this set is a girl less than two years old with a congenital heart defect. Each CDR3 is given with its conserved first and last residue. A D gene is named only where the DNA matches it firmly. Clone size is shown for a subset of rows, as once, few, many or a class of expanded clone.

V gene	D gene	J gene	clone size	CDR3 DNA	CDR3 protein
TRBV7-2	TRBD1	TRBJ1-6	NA	TGTGCCAGCAGCTGGACAGGGGATAATAATTCACCCCTCCACTTT	CASSWTGDNNSPLHF
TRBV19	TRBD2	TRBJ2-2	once	TGTGCCAGTAGTACCGGACTAGCGGGGGGGTCCGGGGAGCTGTTTTTT	CASSTGLAGGSGELFF
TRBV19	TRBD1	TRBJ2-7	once	TGTGCCAGTAAGGCGGGACAGGCCTCCTACGAGCAGTACTTC	CASKAGQASYEQYF
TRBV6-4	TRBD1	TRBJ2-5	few	TGTGCCAACTTAACACCCGGGACAGGGGTTTGGCAGGAGACCCAGTACTTC	CANLTPGTGVWQETQYF
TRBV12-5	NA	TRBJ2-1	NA	TGTGCTAGTGGTTTGAGTAGCAATGAGCAGTTCTTC	CASGLSSNEQFF
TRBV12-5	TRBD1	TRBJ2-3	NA	TGTGCTAGTGGTAAAACAGGGGACCCTGACACAGATACGCAGTATTTT	CASGKTGDPDTDTQYF
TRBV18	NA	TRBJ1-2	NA	TGTGCCAGCTCACCAAGCCAGGGTCTTCAACGGCGACACTATGGCTACACCTTC	CASSPSQGLQRRHYGYTF
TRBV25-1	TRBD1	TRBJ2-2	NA	TGTGCCAGCAGCCCCTGGACAGGATATCCCGTCACCGGGGAGCTGTTTTTT	CASSPWTGYPVTGELFF
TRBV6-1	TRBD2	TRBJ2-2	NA	TGTGCCAGCAGTGACACTAGCGGGGGGACCGGGGAGCTGTTTTTT	CASSDTSGGTGELFF
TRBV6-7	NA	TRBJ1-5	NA	TGTGCCAGCAGTTACTCGTCGGGAAATCAGCCCCAGCATTTT	CASSYSSGNQPQHF
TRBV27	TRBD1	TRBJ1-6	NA	TGTGCCAGCAGTTTATCTCAGGGGGGTAGCCTCAAAGGACAGATATCATATAATTCACCCCTCCACTTT	CASSLSQGGSLKGQISYNSPLHF
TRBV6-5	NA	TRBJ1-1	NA	TGTGCCAGCAGTTATGTCAGGGGCGGATCGAACACTGAAGCTTTCTTT	CASSYVRGGSNTEAFF
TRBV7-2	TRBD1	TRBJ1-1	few	TGTGCCAGCAGCTTAGTCGAGGGGACAGGGAAAGTCAACACTGAAGCTTTCTTT	CASSLVEGTGKVNTEAFF
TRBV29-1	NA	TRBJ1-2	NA	TGCAGCGGAGATGAGGCCAGGGAACCTTCGAAGGGCTACACCTTC	CSGDEAREPSKGYTF
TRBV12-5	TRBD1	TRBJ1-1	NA	TGTGCTAGTGGTTTCCGACAAACCCTGGGACAGGGGGCGGGGGTGGGGAGCACTGAAGCTTTCTTT	CASGFRQTLGQGAGVGSTEAFF
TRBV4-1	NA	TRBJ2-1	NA	TGCGCCAGCAGCCAGTGCGATGAGCAGTTCTTC	CASSQCDEQFF
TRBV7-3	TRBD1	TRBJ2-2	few	TGTGCCAGCAGGAATAAACGGCCGACAGGGGGGGATGACCACGGGGAGCTGTTTTTT	CASRNKRPTGGDDHGELFF
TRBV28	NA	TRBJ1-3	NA	TGTGCCAGCAGTTACAGGAGAGGAAACACCATATATTTT	CASSYRRGNTIYF
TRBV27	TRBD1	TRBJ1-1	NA	TGTGCCAGCAGTTTAAAAGGACAGGGCTTAAACACTGAAGCTTTCTTT	CASSLKGQGLNTEAFF